This T cell receptor (beta chain) was obtained from a study of OX40 agonist ivuxolimab in advanced cancers. Turning to the study itself: Patients with hepatocellular carcinoma, melanoma, renal cell or head and neck cancer made up the dose-escalation patients. Study-wide findings and caveats: The specificity for antigen of the expanded peripheral T cells was not determined.

Clones were sequenced by immunoSEQ multiplex PCR, and TCRdb holds only the in-frame ones, with some missing. The sample lists about 58,000 clones, about 86% seen once, with around 1% in the top ten. The CDR3 has 14 residues. Trimming stripped 2 bases from V and 5 bases from J, with 12 bases between. Germline loops: CDR1 MGHRA, CDR2 YSYEKL. In the case of this clone: Its target is not known.

This clonotype was sampled from an adult with an advanced solid tumor such as melanoma, head and neck, liver or kidney cancer. The J gene is TRBJ1-2, the V gene TRBV4-1; a possible D gene is TRBD1 (6 bases). Here the sequenced sample was CD4+ or CD8+ T cells sorted from blood, taken in a trial of the OX40 agonist ivuxolimab. CDR3 DNA sequence: TGCGCCAGCAGCCAATATGGACAGACTTATGGCTACACCTTC. This codes for CASSQYGQTYGYTF.